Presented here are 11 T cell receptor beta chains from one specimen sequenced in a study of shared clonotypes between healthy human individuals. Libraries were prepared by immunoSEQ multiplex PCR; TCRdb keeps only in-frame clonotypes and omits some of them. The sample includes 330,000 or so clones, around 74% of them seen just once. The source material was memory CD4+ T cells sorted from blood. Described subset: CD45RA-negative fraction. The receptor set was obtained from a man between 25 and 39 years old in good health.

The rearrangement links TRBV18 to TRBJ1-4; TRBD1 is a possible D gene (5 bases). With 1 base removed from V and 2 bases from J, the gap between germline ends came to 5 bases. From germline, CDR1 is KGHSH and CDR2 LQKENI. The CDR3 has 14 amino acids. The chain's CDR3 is CASSPQGTNEKLFF. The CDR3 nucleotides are TGTGCCAGCTCACCACAGGGGACTAATGAAAAACTGTTTTTT.

CDR3 in DNA: TGTGCCATGAGGGACAGCTTGGGCCCTGAAGCTTTCTTT. Translating it yields CAMRDSLGPEAFF. V and J are TRBV10-3 and TRBJ1-1; 7 positions agree with TRBD1. The CDR3 has 13 amino acids. Trimming cost V 9 bases and J 6 bases; bases outside gene matches: 10. CDR1 ENHRY and CDR2 SYGVKD come from the germline V gene.

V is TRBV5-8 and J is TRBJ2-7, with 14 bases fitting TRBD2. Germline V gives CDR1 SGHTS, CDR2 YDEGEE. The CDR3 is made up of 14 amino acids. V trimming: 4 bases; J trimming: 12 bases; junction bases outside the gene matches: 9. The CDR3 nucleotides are TGTGCCAGCAGCGGTTCGGGACTAGCGGGAGTTCGGTACTTC. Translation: CASSGSGLAGVRYF.

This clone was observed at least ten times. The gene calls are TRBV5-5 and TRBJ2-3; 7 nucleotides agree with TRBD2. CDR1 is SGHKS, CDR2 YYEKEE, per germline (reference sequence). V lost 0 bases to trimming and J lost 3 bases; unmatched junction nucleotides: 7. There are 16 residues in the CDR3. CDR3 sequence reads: CASSLAGGVSTDTQYF. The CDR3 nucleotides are TGTGCCAGCAGCTTGGCGGGGGGAGTTAGTACAGATACGCAGTATTTT.

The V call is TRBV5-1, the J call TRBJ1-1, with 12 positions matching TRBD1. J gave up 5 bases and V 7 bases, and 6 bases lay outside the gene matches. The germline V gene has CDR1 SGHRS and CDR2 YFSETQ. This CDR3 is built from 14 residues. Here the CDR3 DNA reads TGCGCCAGCGGGACAGGGGGCGTAGGGACTGAAGCTTTCTTT. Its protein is CASGTGGVGTEAFF.

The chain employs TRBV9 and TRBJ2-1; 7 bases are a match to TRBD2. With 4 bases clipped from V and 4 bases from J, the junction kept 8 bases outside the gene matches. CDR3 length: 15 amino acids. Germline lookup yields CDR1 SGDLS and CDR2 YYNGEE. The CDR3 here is CASSSGLGEYNEQFF. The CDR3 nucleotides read TGTGCCAGCAGCAGCGGACTAGGCGAGTACAATGAGCAGTTCTTC.

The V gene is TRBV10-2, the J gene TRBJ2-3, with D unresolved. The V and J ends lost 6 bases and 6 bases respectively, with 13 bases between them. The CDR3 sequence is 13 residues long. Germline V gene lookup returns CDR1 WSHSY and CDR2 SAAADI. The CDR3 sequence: CASRGLGVDTQYF. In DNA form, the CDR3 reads TGCGCCAGCAGGGGCTTAGGAGTCGATACGCAGTATTTT.

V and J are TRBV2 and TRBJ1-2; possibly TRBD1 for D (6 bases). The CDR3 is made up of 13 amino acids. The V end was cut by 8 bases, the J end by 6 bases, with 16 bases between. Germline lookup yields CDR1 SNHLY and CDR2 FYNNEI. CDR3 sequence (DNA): TGTGCCAGCGCCGGACAGTCGCCGAATGGCTACACCTTC. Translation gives CASAGQSPNGYTF. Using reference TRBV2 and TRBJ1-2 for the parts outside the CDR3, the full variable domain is EPEVTQTPSHQVTQMGQEVILRCVPISNHLYFYWYRQILGQKVEFLVSFYNNEISEKSEIFDDQFSVERPDGSNFTLKIRSTKLEDSAMYFCASAGQSPNGYTFGSGTRLTVV.

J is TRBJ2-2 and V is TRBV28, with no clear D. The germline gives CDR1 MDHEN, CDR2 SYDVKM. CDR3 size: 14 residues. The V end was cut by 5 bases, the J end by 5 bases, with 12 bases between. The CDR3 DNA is TGTGCCAGCAGTACGTTATTAGGGACCGGGGAGCTGTTTTTT. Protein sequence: CASSTLLGTGELFF.

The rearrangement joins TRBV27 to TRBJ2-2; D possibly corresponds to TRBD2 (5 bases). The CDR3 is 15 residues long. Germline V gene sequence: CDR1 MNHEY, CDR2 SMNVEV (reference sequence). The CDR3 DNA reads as TGTGTCACGCAACCAAGAAGAACGGGAACCGGGGAGCTGTTTTTT. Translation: CVTQPRRTGTGELFF.

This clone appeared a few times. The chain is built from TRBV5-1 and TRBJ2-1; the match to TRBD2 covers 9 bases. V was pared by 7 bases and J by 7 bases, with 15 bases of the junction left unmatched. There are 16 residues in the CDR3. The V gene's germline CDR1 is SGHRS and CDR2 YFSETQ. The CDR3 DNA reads TGCGCCAGCTCCACCTGGGTAGCGGGAGAGGGTAATGAGCAGTTCTTC. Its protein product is CASSTWVAGEGNEQFF.